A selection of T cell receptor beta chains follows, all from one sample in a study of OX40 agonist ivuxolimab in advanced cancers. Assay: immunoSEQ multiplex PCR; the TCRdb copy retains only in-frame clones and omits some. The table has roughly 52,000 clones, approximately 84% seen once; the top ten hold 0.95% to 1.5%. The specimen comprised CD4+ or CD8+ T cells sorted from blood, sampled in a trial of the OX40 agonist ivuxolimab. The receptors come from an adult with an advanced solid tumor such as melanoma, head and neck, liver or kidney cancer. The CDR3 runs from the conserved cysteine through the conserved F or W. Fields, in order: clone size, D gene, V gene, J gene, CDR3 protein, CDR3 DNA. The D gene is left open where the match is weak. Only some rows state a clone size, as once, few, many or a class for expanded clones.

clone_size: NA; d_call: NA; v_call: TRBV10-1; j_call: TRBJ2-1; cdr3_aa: CASSPGNTGGRLRETENEQFF; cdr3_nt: TGCGCCAGCAGTCCCGGCAACACAGGGGGAAGATTGCGGGAGACAGAAAATGAGCAGTTCTTC
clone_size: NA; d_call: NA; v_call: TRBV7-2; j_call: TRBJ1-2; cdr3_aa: CASSLGQNNYGYTF; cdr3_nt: TGTGCCAGCAGCTTAGGACAGAACAACTATGGCTACACCTTC
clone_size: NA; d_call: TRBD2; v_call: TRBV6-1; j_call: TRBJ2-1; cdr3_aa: CASSGFASGSRYNEQFF; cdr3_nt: TGTGCCAGCAGTGGTTTCGCTAGCGGGAGTCGCTACAATGAGCAGTTCTTC
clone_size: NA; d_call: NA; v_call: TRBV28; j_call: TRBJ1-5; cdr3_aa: CASNSPINQPQHF; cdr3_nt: TGTGCCAGCAACTCACCAATAAATCAGCCCCAGCATTTT
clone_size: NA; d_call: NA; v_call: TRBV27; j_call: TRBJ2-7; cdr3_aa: CASSPQGVEQYF; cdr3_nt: TGTGCCAGCAGTCCCCAGGGTGTCGAGCAGTACTTC
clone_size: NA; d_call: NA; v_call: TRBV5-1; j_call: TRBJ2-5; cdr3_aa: CATRGLGAGETQYF; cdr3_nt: TGCGCCACCAGGGGACTTGGGGCGGGGGAGACCCAGTACTTC
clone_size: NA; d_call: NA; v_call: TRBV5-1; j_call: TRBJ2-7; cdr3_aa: CASSLDGLGNEQYF; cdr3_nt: TGCGCCAGCAGCTTGGACGGGTTGGGTAACGAGCAGTACTTC
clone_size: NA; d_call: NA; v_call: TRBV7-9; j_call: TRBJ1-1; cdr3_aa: CASRPSDTEAFF; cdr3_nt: TGTGCCAGCAGACCGAGCGACACTGAAGCTTTCTTT
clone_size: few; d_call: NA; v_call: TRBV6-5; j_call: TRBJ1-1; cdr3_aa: CASNNIQAEAFF; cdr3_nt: TGTGCCAGCAACAATATACAGGCTGAAGCTTTCTTT
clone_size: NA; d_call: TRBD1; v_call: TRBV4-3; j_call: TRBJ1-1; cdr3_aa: CASSQDLSGQGQNTEAFF; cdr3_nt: TGCGCCAGCAGCCAAGATTTATCGGGACAGGGGCAGAACACTGAAGCTTTCTTT